The TCR beta chain under discussion was sequenced for a study of cytomegalovirus exposure and HLA in healthy donors. This CDR3 has 17 amino acids. Germline CDR1 MGHRA, CDR2 YSYEKL. V was trimmed by 0 bases and J by 6 bases, leaving 20 bases between them. Primers for the PCR totalled 60 Vbeta and 13 Jbeta. This table comes from immunoSEQ multiplex PCR, and its TCRdb copy is limited to in-frame clones, with some not included. The data show fewer than 200,000 clones, roughly 84% seen once. The chain carries TRBV4-1 and TRBJ1-1; TRBD1 is a possible D gene (6 bases). The sample taken for sequencing was PBMCs. This clonotype originated in a man younger than 40 in good health and CMV-seronegative. The CDR3 loop is CASSQEGRGIGYSEAFF. The CDR3, as DNA: TGCGCCAGCAGCCAAGAGGGCAGGGGAATAGGATACTCTGAAGCTTTCTTT.